Presented here are 3 T cell receptor beta chains from one specimen sequenced in a study of a mutant IDH1 vaccine in newly diagnosed glioma. Their target antigens are unknown. As to time point: week 11, during vaccination. All doses held 300 ug of mutant IDH1 20-mer peptide, with topical imiquimod. Some clones are missing from TCRdb's copy, which holds only in-frame ones; the method was immunoSEQ multiplex PCR. The profile covers about 32,000 clones, with 78% appearing a single time and roughly 22% taken by the ten largest. The specimen was PBMCs, collected from a glioma patient whose treatment included an IDH1 peptide vaccine. These receptors all stem from a man between 25 and 39 years old with glioma.

This chain connects TRBV7-8 to TRBJ1-3; D possibly corresponds to TRBD1 (5 bases). Per germline, CDR1 SGHVS and CDR2 FQNEAQ. The CDR3 covers 16 residues. V dropped 1 base and J dropped 0 bases, with 10 bases sitting between them. CDR3 residues: CASSLGQGSSGNTIYF. The CDR3 DNA reads TGTGCCAGCAGCTTAGGGCAGGGAAGCTCTGGAAACACCATATATTTT.

The V call is TRBV5-1, the J call TRBJ1-1; D gene unclear. This CDR3 is 16 amino acids long. Per germline, CDR1 SGHRS and CDR2 YFSETQ. Trimming shortened V by 3 bases and J by 0 bases, and 15 bases separated the two germline ends. In nucleotides, the CDR3 is TGCGCCAGCAGCTCGCTTAGCAATGGGGTGAACACTGAAGCTTTCTTT. Translation gives CASSSLSNGVNTEAFF.

The rearrangement joins TRBV4-2 to TRBJ2-3; perhaps TRBD1 as D (6 bases). The CDR3 length is 17 residues. V gave up 2 bases and J gave up 4 bases, with 19 bases separating them. Germline V gene lookup returns CDR1 LGHNA and CDR2 YNFKEQ. In DNA, the CDR3 is TGTGCCAGCAGCCAATCTGGGGGCGGTAGGTCCCCAGATACGCAGTATTTT. Translation gives CASSQSGGGRSPDTQYF.